Below, one T cell receptor (beta chain) is given with its context. This CDR3 has 18 residues. The germline V gene encodes CDR1 MGHRA and CDR2 YSYEKL. V lost 0 bases and J lost 0; bases outside the gene matches: 3. The source of the sample is a study of T-cell reconstitution after alpha-beta-depleted transplantation in children. Unique molecular identifiers were used in preparing the TCRbeta library. TCRdb passed the PCR reads through MiXCR, listing each CDR3 protein once. The table lists 40,000 to 55,000 distinct CDR3 sequences, less than 6% of them singletons. The TCR comes from a female patient younger than 10 who had a stem cell transplant for aplastic anemia, so the T cells may come from the graft donor. The chain employs TRBV4-1 and TRBJ1-6, with 9 bases identical to TRBD1. Sequences were derived from PBMCs, mostly from graft donor cells, sampled 60 days after TCRalphabeta/CD19-depleted stem cell transplant. This CDR3 is CASSQDDRGSSYNSPLHF. CDR3 coding DNA: TGCGCCAGCAGCCAAGATGACAGGGGGAGCTCCTATAATTCACCCCTCCACTTT.